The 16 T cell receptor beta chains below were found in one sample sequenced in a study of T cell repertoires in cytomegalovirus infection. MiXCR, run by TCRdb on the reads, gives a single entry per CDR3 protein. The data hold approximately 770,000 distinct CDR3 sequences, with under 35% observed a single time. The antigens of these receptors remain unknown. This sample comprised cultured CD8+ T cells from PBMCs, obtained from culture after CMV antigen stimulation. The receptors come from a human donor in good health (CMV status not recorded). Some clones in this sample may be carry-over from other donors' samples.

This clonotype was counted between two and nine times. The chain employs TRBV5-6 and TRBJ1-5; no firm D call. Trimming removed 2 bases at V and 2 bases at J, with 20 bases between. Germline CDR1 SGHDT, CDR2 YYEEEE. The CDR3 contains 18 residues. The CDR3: CASSLRTGRFGGNQPQHF. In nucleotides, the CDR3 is TGTGCCAGCAGCTTAAGGACGGGAAGGTTCGGGGGCAATCAGCCCCAGCATTTT.

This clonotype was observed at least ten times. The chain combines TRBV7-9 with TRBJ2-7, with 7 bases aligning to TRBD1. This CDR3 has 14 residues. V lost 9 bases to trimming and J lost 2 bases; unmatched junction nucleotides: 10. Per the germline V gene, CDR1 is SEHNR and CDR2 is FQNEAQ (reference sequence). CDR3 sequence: CASRGQTYPYEQYF. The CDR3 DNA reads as TGTGCCAGTCGGGGACAGACTTATCCCTACGAGCAGTACTTC.

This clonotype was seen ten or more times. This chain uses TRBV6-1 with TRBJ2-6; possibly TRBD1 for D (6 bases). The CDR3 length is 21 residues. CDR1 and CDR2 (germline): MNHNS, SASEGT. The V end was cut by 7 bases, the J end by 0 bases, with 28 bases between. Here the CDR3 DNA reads TGTGCCAGCATCAGCTCACTGGTGCCGGACAGCTCGAGCTCTGGGGCCAACGTCCTGACTTTC. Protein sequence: CASISSLVPDSSSSGANVLTF.

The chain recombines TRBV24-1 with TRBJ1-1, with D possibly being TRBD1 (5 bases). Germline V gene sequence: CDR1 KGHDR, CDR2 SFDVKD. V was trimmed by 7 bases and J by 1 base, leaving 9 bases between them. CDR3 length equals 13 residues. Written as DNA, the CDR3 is TGTGCCACCAGGAGCCAGGGGAACACTGAAGCTTTCTTT. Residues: CATRSQGNTEAFF.

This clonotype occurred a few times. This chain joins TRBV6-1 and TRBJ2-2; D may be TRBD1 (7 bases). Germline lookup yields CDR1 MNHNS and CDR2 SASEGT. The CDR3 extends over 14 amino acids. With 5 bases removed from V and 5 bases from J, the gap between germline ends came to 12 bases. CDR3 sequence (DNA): TGTGCCAGCAGTACAGGGGACTGGACCGGGGAGCTGTTTTTT. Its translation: CASSTGDWTGELFF.

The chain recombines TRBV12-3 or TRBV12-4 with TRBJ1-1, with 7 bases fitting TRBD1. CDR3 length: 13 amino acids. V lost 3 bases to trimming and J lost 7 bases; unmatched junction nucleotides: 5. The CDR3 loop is CASSFPGTVEAFF. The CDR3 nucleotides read TGTGCCAGCAGTTTCCCCGGGACAGTTGAAGCTTTCTTT.

DNA for the CDR3: TGTGCCAGCACCATAGGGGGGACCAACTATGGCTACACCTTC. It encodes CASTIGGTNYGYTF. The V and J genes are TRBV11-2 and TRBJ1-2; TRBD1 might be the D (6 bases). V was trimmed by 7 bases and J by 2 bases, leaving 14 bases between them. Germline assignment: CDR1 SGHAT and CDR2 FQNNGV. The CDR3 length is 14 residues.

CDR3 residues: CASKSEADTQYF. CDR3 coding DNA: TGTGCCAGCAAGAGCGAGGCAGATACGCAGTATTTT. The chain has TRBV6-2 or TRBV6-3 and TRBJ2-3; D not certain. Germline V gene data show CDR1 as MNHEY and CDR2 as SVGEGT. CDR3 length: 12 residues. V dropped 7 bases and J dropped 4 bases, with 9 bases sitting between them.

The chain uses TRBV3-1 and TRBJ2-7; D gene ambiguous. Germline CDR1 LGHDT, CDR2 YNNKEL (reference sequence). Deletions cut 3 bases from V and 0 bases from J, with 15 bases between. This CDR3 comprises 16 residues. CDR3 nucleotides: TGTGCCAGCAGCCAGGACCCCCCACGGAGCTCCTACGAGCAGTACTTC. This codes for CASSQDPPRSSYEQYF.

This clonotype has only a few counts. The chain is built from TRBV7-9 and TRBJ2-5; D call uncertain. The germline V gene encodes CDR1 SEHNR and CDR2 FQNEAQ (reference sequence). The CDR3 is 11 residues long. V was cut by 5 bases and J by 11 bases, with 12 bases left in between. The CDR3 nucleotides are TGTGCCAGCAGCCAGACCCCTGAACAGTACTTC. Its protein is CASSQTPEQYF.

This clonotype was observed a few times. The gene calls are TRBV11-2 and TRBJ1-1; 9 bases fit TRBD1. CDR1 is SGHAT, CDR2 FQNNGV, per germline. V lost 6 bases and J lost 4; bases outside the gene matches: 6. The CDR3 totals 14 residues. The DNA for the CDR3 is TGTGCCAGCAGACGACAGGGGGTGAGCACTGAAGCTTTCTTT. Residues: CASRRQGVSTEAFF.

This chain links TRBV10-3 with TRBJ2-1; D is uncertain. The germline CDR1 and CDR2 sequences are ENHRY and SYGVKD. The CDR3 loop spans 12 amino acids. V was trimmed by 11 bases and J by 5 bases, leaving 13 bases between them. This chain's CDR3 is CAVSVRNNEQFF. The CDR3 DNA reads TGTGCCGTTTCGGTTAGGAACAATGAGCAGTTCTTC.

CDR3 loop: CASSLNLWGQGNEQYF. CDR3 nucleotides: TGTGCCAGCAGCTTAAATCTTTGGGGACAGGGCAACGAGCAGTACTTC. The chain carries TRBV7-2 and TRBJ2-7, with 9 positions matching TRBD1. The V and J ends lost 2 bases and 5 bases, in that order; junction bases with no gene match: 10. Germline-derived CDR1 and CDR2 are SGHTA and FQGNSA. This CDR3 is 16 amino acids long.

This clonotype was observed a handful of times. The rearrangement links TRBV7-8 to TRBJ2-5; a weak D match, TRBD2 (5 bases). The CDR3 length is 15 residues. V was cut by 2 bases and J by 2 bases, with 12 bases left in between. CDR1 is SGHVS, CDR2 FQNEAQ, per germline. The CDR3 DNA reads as TGTGCCAGCAGCTTACAAGCGGTGCCTCAAGAGACCCAGTACTTC. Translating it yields CASSLQAVPQETQYF.

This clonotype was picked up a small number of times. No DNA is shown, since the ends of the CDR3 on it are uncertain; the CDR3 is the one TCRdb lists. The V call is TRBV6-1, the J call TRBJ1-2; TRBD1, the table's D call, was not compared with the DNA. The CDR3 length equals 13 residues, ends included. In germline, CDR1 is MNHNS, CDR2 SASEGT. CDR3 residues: CASSVAGGAVHTF.

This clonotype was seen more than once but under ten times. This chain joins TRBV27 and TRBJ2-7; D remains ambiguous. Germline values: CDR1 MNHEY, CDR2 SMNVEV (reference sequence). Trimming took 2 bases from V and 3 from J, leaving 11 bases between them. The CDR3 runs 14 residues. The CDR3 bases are TGTGCCAGCAGTTTAAGCCTGGGCAGCTACGAGCAGTACTTC. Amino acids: CASSLSLGSYEQYF.